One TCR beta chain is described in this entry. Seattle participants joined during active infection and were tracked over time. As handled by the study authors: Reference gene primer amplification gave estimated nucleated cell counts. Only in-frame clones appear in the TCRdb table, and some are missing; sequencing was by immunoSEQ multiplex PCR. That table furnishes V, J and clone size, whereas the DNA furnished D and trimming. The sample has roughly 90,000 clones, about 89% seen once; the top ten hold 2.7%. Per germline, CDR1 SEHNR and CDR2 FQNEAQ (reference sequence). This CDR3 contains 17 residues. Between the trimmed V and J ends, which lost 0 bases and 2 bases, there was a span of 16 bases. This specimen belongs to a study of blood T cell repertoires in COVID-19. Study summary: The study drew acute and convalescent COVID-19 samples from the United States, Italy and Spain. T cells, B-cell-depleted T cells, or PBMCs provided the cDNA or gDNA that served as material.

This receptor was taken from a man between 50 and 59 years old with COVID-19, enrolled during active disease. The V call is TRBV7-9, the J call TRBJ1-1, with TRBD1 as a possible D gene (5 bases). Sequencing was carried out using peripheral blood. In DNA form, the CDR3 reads TGTGCCAGCAGCTTAGCAGGTCGGCAGGGAGGTAACACTGAAGCTTTCTTT. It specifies CASSLAGRQGGNTEAFF.